The sequence of this T cell receptor beta chain was determined in a study of circulating CD8 cells and anti-PD-1 response in melanoma. Study context: About 45% of the 13 patients had prior targeted therapy or immunotherapy; seven did not.

This CDR3 is built from 14 residues. V shed 6 bases and J shed 4 bases, with 12 bases lying between them. The germline V gene encodes CDR1 MNHEY and CDR2 SMNVEV (reference sequence). Study results and limitations: At M1, fewer than 8% of TRB clonotypes appeared in multiple subsets. Diversity ranked highest in DNEG and lowest in TIGIT subsets. Published repertoire comparisons used only baseline and M1 samples.

This clonotype counts as large (0.1 to 1%). Its specificity is not known. Four subsets defined by PD-1 and/or TIGIT were sorted from live CD3+CD8+TCRalphabeta+ cells. TCR libraries were prepared from approximately 15 ng of total RNA with the QIAseq Immune Repertoire TCR panel. A single record per CDR3 protein comes from TCRdb applying MiXCR to the reads. The sample yields around 360 distinct CDR3 sequences, roughly 6.2% seen once. Sequences were derived from CD8+ T cells from PBMCs, sampled at baseline or after one month of anti-PD-1 therapy (not recorded which). The J gene is TRBJ2-2, the V gene TRBV27; D tentatively reads TRBD1 or TRBD2 (5 bases each). This TCR was recovered from a human donor with melanoma. The CDR3 DNA reads as TGTGCCAGCAGCCTCCAGGGACCCACCGGGGAGCTGTTTTTT. This sequence encodes CASSLQGPTGELFF.